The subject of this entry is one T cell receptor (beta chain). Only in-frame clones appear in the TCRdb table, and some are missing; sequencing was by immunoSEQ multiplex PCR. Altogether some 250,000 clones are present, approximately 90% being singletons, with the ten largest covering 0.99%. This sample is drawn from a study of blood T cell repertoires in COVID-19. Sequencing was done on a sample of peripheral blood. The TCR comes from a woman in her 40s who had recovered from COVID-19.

The CDR3 nucleotides read TGTGCCAGCAGCCAAGATGGGGCGGGAGCGGCGACCGAGCAGTTCTTC. It yields the protein CASSQDGAGAATEQFF. This chain uses TRBV3-1 (or the pseudogene TRBV3-2) with TRBJ2-1; 7 bases align to TRBD2. V lost 0 bases, J lost 10 bases, and 12 bases stayed unmatched. CDR3 length: 16 residues. The germline V gene has CDR1 LGHDT and CDR2 YNNKEL (reference sequence).